This entry lists 3 T cell receptor beta chains sequenced from one sample in a study of OX40 agonist ivuxolimab in advanced cancers. Only in-frame clones appear in the TCRdb table, and some are missing; sequencing was by immunoSEQ multiplex PCR. The data show about 120,000 clones, 85% to 90% seen once. Sample: CD4+ or CD8+ T cells sorted from blood, taken in a trial of the OX40 agonist ivuxolimab. The receptors originated from an adult with an advanced solid tumor such as melanoma, head and neck, liver or kidney cancer.

The chain employs TRBV10-3 and TRBJ2-1; 7 bases fit TRBD1. This CDR3 is 16 amino acids long. Germline V lookup: CDR1 ENHRY, CDR2 SYGVKD. Germline trimming cut 1 base from V and 0 bases from J; bases unmatched to any gene: 3. CDR3: CAISELQGSSYNEQFF. The CDR3 coding sequence is TGTGCCATCAGTGAGTTACAGGGGAGCTCCTACAATGAGCAGTTCTTC.

The chain is built from TRBV30 and TRBJ1-2; 7 bases align to TRBD1. The CDR3 totals 12 residues. Germline CDR1 GTSNPN, CDR2 SVGIG (reference sequence). The V gene end was trimmed by 5 bases and the J gene end by 6 bases; junction bases not matched to a gene: 6. CDR3 nucleotide sequence: TGTGCCTGGTCGAGGGGGCTCAATGGCTACACCTTC. It translates to CAWSRGLNGYTF.

This chain uses TRBV2 with TRBJ2-7, with 7 bases identical to TRBD2. V dropped 5 bases and J dropped 3; count of bases not matched to a gene: 7. Germline V gene lookup returns CDR1 SNHLY and CDR2 FYNNEI. CDR3 size: 14 residues. CDR3 DNA sequence: TGTGCCAGCAGTTACGGGGGACTATTCTACGAGCAGTACTTC. Its translation is CASSYGGLFYEQYF.